This T cell receptor beta chain was profiled in a study of T cells in Graves' hyperthyroidism and ophthalmopathy. Graves' hyperthyroidism is called stable when ophthalmopathy does not progress within 18 months. Trimming shortened V by 2 bases and J by 7 bases, and 5 bases separated the two germline ends. This CDR3 comprises 11 residues. Germline-derived CDR1 and CDR2 are MNHNY and SVGAGI (reference sequence). This clonotype was counted many times. Amplification targeted TCR beta CDR3 regions from RNA transcripts. An initial round of RT-PCR targeting the TCR CDR3 relied on the HTBI primer set. A single record per CDR3 protein comes from TCRdb applying MiXCR to the multiplex PCR reads. The sample has hundreds of thousands of distinct CDR3 sequences, around 15% seen once.

The chain combines TRBV6-6 with TRBJ1-1; D remains unclear. The receptor was derived from a woman aged 18-29 years with Graves' hyperthyroidism. The sample taken for sequencing was blood. The CDR3 sequence: CASSYANEAFF. Here the CDR3 DNA reads TGTGCCAGCAGTTACGCGAATGAAGCTTTCTTT.